This T cell receptor beta chain derives from a study of cytomegalovirus exposure and HLA in healthy donors. Study findings and constraints: In a later analysis, V- and J-gene trimming of beta chains associated with a DCLRE1C missense variant, replicated independently.

PCR used 60 Vbeta primers and 13 Jbeta primers. Sequencing used immunoSEQ multiplex PCR; TCRdb keeps in-frame clones, though not all of them. The data show about 120,000 clones, around 77% seen once. To note about this clone: Its specificity is unknown.

Per germline, CDR1 MDHEN and CDR2 SYDVKM. Trimming cost V 5 bases and J 6 bases, with 14 bases left between them. This CDR3 spans 14 amino acids. The clonotype comes from a male donor in good health and CMV-seropositive. Sequenced material: PBMCs. V usage is TRBV28 and J usage is TRBJ1-5; D remains unclear. The CDR3 DNA follows: TGTGCCAGCAGTCCGGACTCCGGGAGTCAGCCCCAGCATTTT. This encodes CASSPDSGSQPQHF.